The 20 T cell receptor beta chains below were found in one sample sequenced in a study of CD8 T cells in ankylosing spondylitis. MiXCR, run by TCRdb on the 5' RACE reads, gives a single entry per CDR3 protein. The sample records about 220,000 distinct CDR3 sequences, about 10% being singletons. The sequenced sample was blood, either unsorted or a sorted T cell fraction (not recorded which). These receptors came from a male donor with ankylosing spondylitis or in good health (not recorded which).

This clonotype was found a few times. This chain connects TRBV9 to TRBJ2-1; TRBD2 agrees at 12 bases. The CDR3 has 15 residues. J lost 4 bases, V lost 3 bases, and 2 bases had no gene match. In germline, CDR1 is SGDLS, CDR2 YYNGEE. For the CDR3, the DNA is TGTGCCAGCAGCGCGACTAGCGGGGGATACAATGAGCAGTTCTTC. Residues: CASSATSGGYNEQFF.

This clonotype appeared a few times. The chain joins TRBV5-6 to TRBJ2-1, with D possibly being TRBD2 (6 bases). Germline CDR1 reads SGHDT; CDR2 reads YYEEEE. The V gene lost 4 bases and the J gene lost 0 bases, with 17 bases spanning the gap. This CDR3 has 17 amino acids. CDR3 amino acids: CASSTLVSGYSYNEQFF. CDR3 nucleotide sequence: TGTGCCAGCAGCACCCTCGTTAGCGGCTACTCCTACAATGAGCAGTTCTTC.

In this sample, this clonotype turned up a few times. The rearrangement uses TRBV5-1 and TRBJ2-3, with TRBD1 identical over 9 bases. Germline CDR1 reads SGHRS; CDR2 reads YFSETQ. V was clipped by 0 bases and J by 3 bases; unmatched bases: 11. The CDR3 is made up of 18 amino acids. CDR3: CASSLEGDRASSTDTQYF. CDR3 nucleotides: TGCGCCAGCAGCTTGGAGGGGGACAGGGCTTCTTCGACAGATACGCAGTATTTT.

This clonotype came up many times. The V and J genes are TRBV20-1 and TRBJ1-2; 8 bases are a match to TRBD1. CDR3 length: 14 amino acids. From germline, CDR1 is DFQATT and CDR2 SNEGSKA (reference sequence). V dropped 0 bases and J dropped 7; count of bases not matched to a gene: 7. The CDR3 DNA sequence: TGCAGTGCTAGAGATCAAACAGGGGGACGTGGCTACACCTTC. It is translated as CSARDQTGGRGYTF.

This clonotype was counted many times. It is unclear where the CDR3 begins or ends on the DNA, so no DNA is shown, and the CDR3 is as TCRdb lists it. The chain joins TRBV5-6 to TRBJ1-5; the table gives TRBD1 as D, unverified against the DNA. Germline lookup yields CDR1 SGHDT and CDR2 YYEEEE. The CDR3 is 14 residues long, counting both termini. The CDR3 spells CASSFGQGDQPQHF.

In its sample, this clonotype was seen many times. This sequence joins TRBV5-6 and TRBJ1-2, with TRBD1 identical over 7 bases. In germline, CDR1 is SGHDT, CDR2 YYEEEE. The CDR3 totals 15 residues. V was clipped by 4 bases and J by 2 bases; unmatched bases: 8. For the CDR3, the DNA is TGTGCCAGCAGCAGTACAGGGGAATCGAACTATGGCTACACCTTC. Amino acid sequence: CASSSTGESNYGYTF.

J is TRBJ2-7 and V is TRBV24-1, with D unresolved. This CDR3 is 15 amino acids long. The V gene lost 4 bases and the J gene lost 2 bases, with 14 bases spanning the gap. Germline V gene data show CDR1 as KGHDR and CDR2 as SFDVKD. CDR3 region: CATSESGEGTYEQYF. CDR3 coding DNA: TGTGCCACCAGTGAATCTGGAGAAGGCACCTACGAGCAGTACTTC.

This clonotype was seen repeatedly, ten times or more. The chain links TRBV5-1 to TRBJ2-3; D is undetermined. CDR3 length: 16 amino acids. The germline V and J ends were trimmed by 0 bases and 4 bases, with 15 bases remaining between them. CDR1 SGHRS and CDR2 YFSETQ come from the germline V gene. The CDR3 coding sequence is TGCGCCAGCAGCTTGGAGATCGACCGGTCGCCAGATACGCAGTATTTT. Encoded protein: CASSLEIDRSPDTQYF.

Many counts were recorded for this clonotype. V gene TRBV7-2 combines with J gene TRBJ2-3; TRBD1 agrees at 9 bases. The V segment lost 4 bases and the J segment 4 bases; nucleotides outside the gene matches: 0. Germline lookup yields CDR1 SGHTA and CDR2 FQGNSA. The CDR3 runs 13 residues. The CDR3 DNA is TGTGCCAGCAGCTGGACAGGGGCAGATACGCAGTATTTT. It specifies CASSWTGADTQYF. The full variable domain, rest sourced from reference TRBV7-2 and TRBJ2-3, is GAGVSQSPSNKVTEKGKDVELRCDPISGHTALYWYRQSLGQGLEFLIYFQGNSAPDKSGLPSDRFSAERTGGSVSTLTIQRTQQEDSAVYLCASSWTGADTQYFGPGTRLTVL.

This clonotype has a handful of counts. The V gene is TRBV20-1, the J gene TRBJ2-7; 7 nucleotides align to TRBD1. V dropped 4 bases and J dropped 2; count of bases not matched to a gene: 8. The CDR3 is 14 residues long. Germline V CDR1 and CDR2: DFQATT, SNEGSKA (reference sequence). For the CDR3, the DNA is TGCAGTGCTAAAACAGGGGAAGGGACCTACGAGCAGTACTTC. It translates to CSAKTGEGTYEQYF.

This clonotype was seen many times. The CDR3 here is CASSKEGQGAHEQYF. CDR3 nucleotides: TGCGCCAGCAGCAAGGAAGGACAGGGGGCCCACGAGCAGTACTTC. The rearrangement uses TRBV5-1 and TRBJ2-7, with 11 bases fitting TRBD1. Trimming removed 4 bases from V and 5 bases from J; junction bases left unmatched: 8. The CDR3 totals 15 residues. Germline loops: CDR1 SGHRS, CDR2 YFSETQ. Full variable domain (remainder filled in from reference TRBV5-1 and TRBJ2-7): KAGVTQTPRYLIKTRGQQVTLSCSPISGHRSVSWYQQTPGQGLQFLFEYFSETQRNKGNFPGRFSGRQFSNSRSEMNVSTLELGDSALYLCASSKEGQGAHEQYFGPGTRLTVT.

This clonotype was seen repeatedly, ten times or more. The chain is built from TRBV7-2 and TRBJ2-1, with D maybe TRBD1 (6 bases). The ends were cut back, 2 bases at V and 7 bases at J, with 12 bases in the middle. This CDR3 has 14 residues. Germline assignment: CDR1 SGHTA and CDR2 FQGNSA. The chain's CDR3 is CASSLYRASNEQFF. The CDR3 nucleotides read TGTGCCAGCAGCTTATACAGGGCTAGTAATGAGCAGTTCTTC.

There are many counts of this clonotype. This chain connects TRBV11-2 to TRBJ2-7; 9 nucleotides align to TRBD2. The germline V gene encodes CDR1 SGHAT and CDR2 FQNNGV. With 5 bases clipped from V and 6 bases from J, the junction kept 5 bases outside the gene matches. The CDR3 covers 13 residues. For the CDR3, the DNA is TGTGCCAGCAGCCCAGGACTAGCGTCCGAGCAGTACTTC. It is translated as CASSPGLASEQYF.

J is TRBJ2-7 and V is TRBV7-9; D remains ambiguous. The CDR3 covers 14 residues. V was clipped by 3 bases and J by 1 base, with 10 bases between them. Germline V lookup: CDR1 SEHNR, CDR2 FQNEAQ (reference sequence). CDR3 region: CASSFSAASYEQYF. The CDR3 nucleotides read TGTGCCAGCAGCTTCTCGGCAGCATCCTACGAGCAGTACTTC.

This clonotype was detected ten times or more. The V gene is TRBV20-1, the J gene TRBJ1-5; possibly TRBD1 for D (5 bases). The CDR3 loop spans 13 amino acids. Between the trimmed V and J ends, which lost 6 bases and 2 bases, there was a span of 11 bases. Germline V lookup: CDR1 DFQATT, CDR2 SNEGSKA (reference sequence). For the CDR3, the DNA is TGCAGTGCCCAGGGATCTGGCAATCAGCCCCAGCATTTT. It specifies CSAQGSGNQPQHF.

The rearrangement joins TRBV20-1 to TRBJ1-4, with 10 positions matching TRBD1. In germline, CDR1 is DFQATT, CDR2 SNEGSKA (reference sequence). J lost 10 bases, V lost 3 bases, and 8 bases had no gene match. The CDR3 has 14 amino acids. The CDR3 DNA reads TGCAGTGCTAGCGACAGGGGGCAAGGTGTAAAACTGTTTTTT. It translates to CSASDRGQGVKLFF.

V usage is TRBV20-1 and J usage is TRBJ2-3, with D possibly TRBD1 on 5 matching bases. Between the trimmed V and J ends, which lost 3 bases and 4 bases, there was a span of 8 bases. The CDR3 is 12 amino acids. Germline CDR1 and CDR2: DFQATT and SNEGSKA (reference sequence). The CDR3 DNA follows: TGCAGTGCTAGGGGGCCATCAGATACGCAGTATTTT. Amino acids: CSARGPSDTQYF.

This clonotype was counted only a few times. This chain joins TRBV20-1 and TRBJ2-7, with D perhaps being TRBD1 or TRBD2 (6 bases each). The CDR3 has 17 amino acids. V shed 0 bases and J shed 3 bases, with 21 bases lying between them. Germline assignment: CDR1 DFQATT and CDR2 SNEGSKA (reference sequence). The CDR3 DNA reads as TGCAGTGCTAGAGATTCCGGTAGGGGGGCGGATAGCTACGAGCAGTACTTC. It codes for CSARDSGRGADSYEQYF.

This clonotype came up many times. This rearrangement joins TRBV7-3 to TRBJ2-3; D is possibly TRBD2 (5 bases). Per the germline V gene, CDR1 is SGHTA and CDR2 is FQGTGA. Trimming removed 3 bases at V and 2 bases at J, with 6 bases between. CDR3 length equals 13 residues. The CDR3 region has the DNA TGTGCCAGCAGCTTCGACTACACAGATACGCAGTATTTT. Translation gives CASSFDYTDTQYF.

The rearrangement uses TRBV19 and TRBJ2-1; 13 nucleotides agree with TRBD2. Germline V gives CDR1 LNHDA, CDR2 SQIVND (reference sequence). With V trimmed by 7 bases and J by 6 bases, 9 bases remained unmatched. This CDR3 has 16 residues. The CDR3: CASTRTSGGIGNEQFF. DNA for the CDR3: TGTGCCAGTACTCGGACTAGCGGGGGTATAGGCAATGAGCAGTTCTTC.